The rows below give T cell receptor beta chains drawn from one sample of a study of CD8+CD57+ T cells in acquired aplastic anemia. TCRdb processed the reads anew with MiXCR; each CDR3 protein has one entry. Altogether roughly 200,000 distinct CDR3 sequences are present, roughly 60% being singletons, with the ten largest covering roughly 43%. The sequenced sample consisted of sorted CD4+, CD8+, or CD8+CD57+ T cells (not recorded which) from PBMCs. The receptors shown here come from a human donor with aplastic anemia. The CDR3 runs from the conserved cysteine through the conserved F or W. A D gene is named only where the DNA matches it firmly.

TRBV27	.	CASSLSGNQPQHF
TRBV12-3/TRBV12-4	.	CASSFSPNYGYTF
TRBV6-1	.	CASSAHILLTADTQYF
TRBV15	.	CATSPSSVHNEQFF
TRBV12-3/TRBV12-4	TRBD2	CASSQGLAGVYEQYF
TRBV10-1	TRBD1	CASSEDRGPGEQFF
TRBV19	TRBD1	CASSAGTGGQPQHF
TRBV7-9	.	CASSLDRSAEAFF
TRBV20-1	.	CSADERKTDTDTQYF
TRBV15	.	CATSIEEGARTEAFF
TRBV7-2	.	CASSSQTGSAYEQYF
TRBV4-1	TRBD1	CASSHSPGQGDTEAFF
TRBV12-3/TRBV12-4	TRBD2	CASSTSGTYNEQFF
TRBV24-1	TRBD1	CATSDFTQGSGYTF
TRBV5-4	.	CASSLERSNIQYF
TRBV12-3/TRBV12-4	TRBD1	CASSPGTVTEAFF
TRBV7-9	TRBD1	CASSPRGDRGTDTQYF
TRBV15	TRBD1	CATSPTTAGTGGLPAYEQYF
TRBV7-2	.	CASSWARTDTQYF
TRBV5-1	TRBD1	CASSPWDRADYGYTF
TRBV25-1	.	CASSESTAYGYTF
TRBV5-1	.	CASSLGPQGSETQYF
TRBV10-3	.	CAISAPLSAVEYF
TRBV5-1	.	CASSLHREGTEAFF
TRBV2	TRBD1	CASRGDSSSYNSPLHF
TRBV12-3/TRBV12-4	.	CASSQWRGGNEQFF
TRBV9	TRBD1	CASSEGQVAYEQYF
TRBV10-3	TRBD2	CAISVIPAGEGDTQYF
TRBV7-2	TRBD2	CASSSLAGGPYEQYF
TRBV20-1	.	CSASLQQSYEQYF
TRBV19	TRBD1	CASSSRQGVTDTQYF
TRBV12-3/TRBV12-4	.	CASSPGTSSYNSPLHF
TRBV7-9	.	CASNFLLGDEQFF
TRBV6-1	TRBD1	CASSSGGNEKLFF
TRBV7-2	TRBD1	CASGRWTGGYEQYF
TRBV6-5	.	CASSERGVSGGELFF
TRBV2	.	CASTTGWQPSGELFF
TRBV7-2	TRBD1	CASSRDRGGDTQYF
TRBV5-1	TRBD1	CASSWTGPSEQYF
TRBV25-1	TRBD1	CAIGQGNTIYF
TRBV5-8	.	CASSLDRISYEQYF
TRBV29-1	.	CSVAGALSGNTIYF
TRBV4-1	TRBD1	CASSQEQGNYEQYF
TRBV20-1	TRBD2	CSARDIAGPSTDTQYF
TRBV2	.	CASSERRWGREQFF
TRBV5-1	.	CASRSGMELFF
TRBV20-1	.	CSARAQGRNSPLHF
TRBV24-1	.	CATSDFDTQYF
TRBV7-8	.	CASSIGTLYQPQHF
TRBV9	.	CASSPGLGYTEAFF
TRBV2	.	CASSAEGDRYEQYF
TRBV29-1	TRBD1	CSVGFPGQGQDGYTF
TRBV29-1	TRBD2	CSTTSGGAAETQYF
TRBV6-5	.	CASSYSIDNPYNEQFF
TRBV6-1	.	CASSEGSTGYQPQHF
TRBV7-2	.	CASSYWSWTGNEQFF
TRBV7-9	.	CASSGPYSTDTQYF
TRBV4-1	TRBD2	CASSQDERLAGGDTQYF
TRBV2	.	CASSEGSYEQYF
TRBV10-3	.	CAISGWLSTDTQYF